These 27 T cell receptor beta chains were sequenced from one sample in a study of regulatory T cells in long-lasting Graves disease (dated by TCRdb to the early 2020s). The time point label, read with the paper, signifies: newly diagnosed GD, antithyroid drugs for less than 3 months. RNA was extracted from PBMCs in TRIzol for both TCR sequencing and RNA sequencing. The library was made by multiplex PCR. Sequencing was carried out with an Illumina HiSeq 4000. To build TCR beta libraries, CDR3 regions were amplified by Arm-PCR using iRepertoire HTBI primers. Using fastp at Q25 and MiXCR, TCRdb reprocessed the public reads and kept productive beta chains. Entries are consolidated by CDR3 protein sequence, retaining the most common genes and DNA. Present in this sample are 450,000 to 650,000 distinct CDR3 sequences, 15% to 20% of which were seen just once. 20% to 25% of the sample goes to the ten largest clones.

Another study also made use of these data, one on T cells in Graves' hyperthyroidism and ophthalmopathy.

Sample: peripheral blood mononuclear cells (PBMCs), taken at new diagnosis, from a patient treated with antithyroid drugs. The receptors originated from a woman aged 35-65 years with Graves disease. Donor details come from another sample of the same person, matched by shared clones.

This clonotype appeared a few times. The V and J genes are TRBV20-1 and TRBJ1-2; D gene uncertain. The CDR3 is made up of 14 amino acids. Germline V gene sequence: CDR1 DFQATT, CDR2 SNEGSKA (reference sequence). The V and J ends lost 5 bases and 1 base respectively, with 14 bases between them. This chain's CDR3 is CSARLPSLNYGYTF. The CDR3 DNA reads TGCAGTGCTCGACTCCCCAGTCTTAACTATGGCTACACCTTC.

Ten or more counts support this clonotype. Mismatch with germline at one junction end may stem from a read error. The chain uses TRBV12-3 or TRBV12-4 and TRBJ1-1, with D unclear. The CDR3 has 9 residues. Here the CDR3 reads CASGISPTF. The CDR3 nucleotides are TGTGCCAGCGGAATATCCCCTACCTTT.

This clonotype was picked up many times. The V and J genes are TRBV12-3 or TRBV12-4 and TRBJ1-3; D remains unclear. Trimming stripped 1 base from V and 0 bases from J, with 10 bases between. The CDR3 consists of 16 residues. The CDR3 DNA sequence: TGTGCCAGCAGTTTAGGAGTGACCAGCTCTGGAAACACCATATATTTT. This codes for CASSLGVTSSGNTIYF.

This clonotype was detected many times. This chain links TRBV12-3 or TRBV12-4 with TRBJ1-3, with D uncertain. V lost 8 bases, J lost 0 bases, and 8 bases lay in between. This CDR3 spans 13 amino acids. CDR3 protein: CASDTNSGNTIYF. CDR3 coding DNA: TGTGCCAGCGACACGAACTCTGGAAACACCATATATTTT.

This clonotype showed up many times. V is TRBV11-2 and J is TRBJ1-2, with D possibly matching TRBD1 (6 bases). Germline CDR1 reads SGHAT; CDR2 reads FQNNGV. The CDR3 is made up of 15 amino acids. V lost 6 bases, J lost 4 bases, and 18 bases lay in between. In DNA form, the CDR3 reads TGTGCCAGCAGTCATAATGCAGGGGCGGGCTATGGCTACACCTTC. Its protein product is CASSHNAGAGYGYTF.

This clonotype was seen ten or more times. The chain joins TRBV27 to TRBJ2-7; a possible D gene is TRBD2 (5 bases). V was shortened by 0 bases and J by 11 bases, with 23 bases between the two germline ends. In germline, CDR1 is MNHEY, CDR2 SMNVEV (reference sequence). The CDR3 runs 16 residues. This CDR3 reads CASSLSGEGNRRLEYF. The DNA for the CDR3 is TGTGCCAGCAGTTTATCGGGAGAGGGTAATCGTCGGCTTGAGTACTTC.

The chain links TRBV7-9 to TRBJ2-3; either TRBD1 or TRBD2 may fit D (5 bases each). The CDR3 contains 14 residues. Per the germline V gene, CDR1 is SEHNR and CDR2 is FQNEAQ (reference sequence). Trimming stripped 4 bases from V and 6 bases from J, with 14 bases between. CDR3 DNA: TGTGCCAGCAGCTGGGACCGGGGCGCGGATACGCAGTATTTT. Translation: CASSWDRGADTQYF.

This clonotype was observed at least ten times. This chain connects TRBV5-4 to TRBJ1-1; D gene ambiguous. Per germline, CDR1 SGHNT and CDR2 YYREEE (reference sequence). The CDR3 spans 12 residues. V was trimmed by 4 bases and J by 5 bases, leaving 9 bases between them. CDR3 protein: CASSAPLTEAFF. CDR3 DNA sequence: TGTGCCAGCAGCGCCCCATTAACTGAAGCTTTCTTT.

A word on this clonotype: The junction does not match germline at one end; this may be a read error. This sequence joins TRBV25-1 and TRBJ1-5, with 9 bases fitting TRBD1. CDR1 MGHDK and CDR2 SYGVNS come from the germline V gene. This CDR3 spans 16 amino acids. CDR3 nucleotides: TGTGCCAGCAGTGAATGGGACAGGGCTAGCAGTCAGCCCCAGCATTTT. This gives the protein CASSEWDRASSQPQHF.

V usage is TRBV30 and J usage is TRBJ1-5; the match to TRBD1 covers 9 bases. CDR1 is GTSNPN, CDR2 SVGIG, per germline (reference sequence). This CDR3 has 16 amino acids. V lost 4 bases, J lost 2 bases, and 9 bases stayed unmatched. Written as DNA, the CDR3 is TGTGCCTGGACGGGACAGGGCGGTGCGGGCAATCAGCCCCAGCATTTT. This encodes CAWTGQGGAGNQPQHF.

The chain has TRBV5-4 and TRBJ1-1; tentative D call: TRBD1 (6 bases). V was pared by 4 bases and J by 0 bases, with 16 bases between. In germline, CDR1 is SGHNT, CDR2 YYREEE (reference sequence). The CDR3 contains 16 residues. Written as DNA, the CDR3 is TGTGCCAGCAGCCCACCTAGGACAGACATGAACACTGAAGCTTTCTTT. Its protein product is CASSPPRTDMNTEAFF.

This clonotype has a count of ten or more. This chain's CDR3 is CAWSVLAGGYNEQFF. DNA for the CDR3: TGTGCCTGGAGTGTACTAGCGGGGGGTTACAATGAGCAGTTCTTC. The chain uses TRBV30 and TRBJ2-1; 12 bases map to TRBD2. CDR1 is GTSNPN and CDR2 is SVGIG in the germline V gene (reference sequence). V dropped 0 bases and J dropped 4; count of bases not matched to a gene: 1. CDR3 length: 15 amino acids.

The table lists this clonotype with a few counts. J is TRBJ1-6 and V is TRBV7-9; 8 bases are a match to TRBD1. The V gene end was trimmed by 5 bases and the J gene end by 10 bases; junction bases not matched to a gene: 7. The V gene's germline CDR1 is SEHNR and CDR2 FQNEAQ (reference sequence). The CDR3 loop spans 14 amino acids. As DNA, the CDR3 is TGTGCCAGCAGCCAGGACAGGGATTGGTCACCCCTCCACTTT. Its protein is CASSQDRDWSPLHF.

The chain is built from TRBV12-3 or TRBV12-4 and TRBJ1-6; maybe TRBD1 (5 bases). The ends were cut back, 7 bases at V and 6 bases at J, with 13 bases in the middle. The CDR3 extends over 14 amino acids. The CDR3: CASTGGLLNSPLHF. For the CDR3, the DNA is TGTGCCAGCACTGGGGGACTTCTTAATTCACCCCTCCACTTT.

The V call is TRBV2, the J call TRBJ2-7; 9 positions agree with TRBD1. This CDR3 has 14 amino acids. The germline V gene encodes CDR1 SNHLY and CDR2 FYNNEI. V gave up 5 bases and J gave up 2 bases; unmatched junction bases: 4. This CDR3 reads CASSKGQGPYEQYF. In nucleotides, the CDR3 is TGTGCCAGCAGTAAGGGACAGGGCCCCTACGAGCAGTACTTC. Full variable domain (remainder filled in from reference TRBV2 and TRBJ2-7): EPEVTQTPSHQVTQMGQEVILRCVPISNHLYFYWYRQILGQKVEFLVSFYNNEISEKSEIFDDQFSVERPDGSNFTLKIRSTKLEDSAMYFCASSKGQGPYEQYFGPGTRLTVT.

J is TRBJ1-3 and V is TRBV10-3, with no clear D. From germline, CDR1 is ENHRY and CDR2 SYGVKD. V lost 4 bases, J lost 4 bases, and 2 bases lay in between. The CDR3 contains 11 residues. This CDR3 is CAISAGNTIYF. For the CDR3, the DNA is TGTGCCATCAGTGCAGGAAACACCATATATTTT.

This clonotype was observed at least ten times. The chain uses TRBV28 and TRBJ1-5; D might be TRBD1 (6 bases). There are 15 residues in the CDR3. V lost 7 bases, J lost 3 bases, and 16 bases lay in between. CDR1 is MDHEN and CDR2 is SYDVKM in the germline V gene. CDR3 sequence reads: CASTPQGTVNQPQHF. The DNA of the CDR3 is TGTGCCAGCACCCCCCAGGGGACGGTCAATCAGCCCCAGCATTTT.

This clonotype has at least ten counts. The chain links TRBV30 to TRBJ2-3; perhaps D is TRBD1 or TRBD2 (7 bases each). In germline, CDR1 is GTSNPN, CDR2 SVGIG (reference sequence). The CDR3 totals 13 residues. Between the trimmed V and J ends, which lost 5 bases and 5 bases, there was a span of 14 bases. As DNA, the CDR3 is TGTGCCTGGGGGGAGGGGGCAGGAGATACGCAGTATTTT. Translation: CAWGEGAGDTQYF.

The gene calls are TRBV6-2 or TRBV6-3 and TRBJ2-3; D not certain. Germline assignment: CDR1 MNHEY and CDR2 SVGEGT. The V and J ends lost 0 bases and 4 bases respectively, with 8 bases between them. The CDR3 covers 14 residues. Here the CDR3 reads CASSYSLRPDTQYF. The CDR3 DNA is TGTGCCAGCAGTTACTCGCTTCGCCCAGATACGCAGTATTTT.

CDR3 sequence: CASGGTLTSYEQYF. The CDR3 bases are TGCGCCAGCGGAGGGACACTTACTTCCTACGAGCAGTACTTC. The V call is TRBV4-1, the J call TRBJ2-7, with D possibly being TRBD1 or TRBD2 (6 bases each). V lost 8 bases and J 1 base, leaving 15 bases between the germline ends. The length of the CDR3 is 14 residues. Per germline, CDR1 MGHRA and CDR2 YSYEKL.

This chain links TRBV19 with TRBJ1-5, with D maybe TRBD1 (5 bases). V was shortened by 7 bases and J by 0 bases, with 13 bases between the two germline ends. Germline values: CDR1 LNHDA, CDR2 SQIVND (reference sequence). The CDR3 length is 15 residues. The CDR3 DNA reads as TGTGCCAGTAAAACGACAGAATTTAGCAATCAGCCCCAGCATTTT. Its protein is CASKTTEFSNQPQHF.

This clonotype came up a few times. This sequence joins TRBV5-1 and TRBJ2-1, with D perhaps matching TRBD2 (7 bases). The CDR3 has 14 residues. Germline V gene lookup returns CDR1 SGHRS and CDR2 YFSETQ. The V end lost 4 bases, the J end lost 8 bases, and 16 bases lay between the germline ends. The CDR3 region has the DNA TGCGCCAGCAGCCCCGGGGAGGGGGACGATGAGCAGTTCTTC. Its protein product is CASSPGEGDDEQFF. Filled out from reference TRBV5-1 and TRBJ2-1, the complete variable domain reads KAGVTQTPRYLIKTRGQQVTLSCSPISGHRSVSWYQQTPGQGLQFLFEYFSETQRNKGNFPGRFSGRQFSNSRSEMNVSTLELGDSALYLCASSPGEGDDEQFFGPGTRLTVL.

This clonotype was counted only a few times. V usage is TRBV19 and J usage is TRBJ2-2; 7 bases fit TRBD1. Germline values: CDR1 LNHDA, CDR2 SQIVND (reference sequence). The CDR3 sequence is 15 residues long. V lost 8 bases to trimming and J lost 1 base; unmatched junction nucleotides: 7. The CDR3 sequence: CASLRGTVNTGELFF. The CDR3 region has the DNA TGTGCCAGTCTAAGAGGGACAGTGAACACCGGGGAGCTGTTTTTT. The entire variable domain, with the rest obtained from reference TRBV19 and TRBJ2-2, is as follows: DGGITQSPKYLFRKEGQNVTLSCEQNLNHDAMYWYRQDPGQGLRLIYYSQIVNDFQKGDIAEGYSVSREKKESFPLTVTSAQKNPTAFYLCASLRGTVNTGELFFGEGSRLTVL.

V gene TRBV12-3 or TRBV12-4 combines with J gene TRBJ2-7, with D possibly being TRBD2 (5 bases). V lost 9 bases and J lost 2, with 17 bases in between. This CDR3 has 14 amino acids. The CDR3 here is CARNRRLGAYEQYF. CDR3 nucleotides: TGTGCCAGAAATCGACGCCTGGGAGCCTACGAGCAGTACTTC.

This clonotype was detected many times. The genes are TRBV11-2 and TRBJ2-2; D might be TRBD1 (6 bases). The ends were cut back, 1 base at V and 4 bases at J, with 10 bases in the middle. Germline V gives CDR1 SGHAT, CDR2 FQNNGV. The CDR3 length is 15 residues. The CDR3 coding sequence is TGTGCCAGCAGCTTAGGGCAGGGGAGCACCGGGGAGCTGTTTTTT. Its translation is CASSLGQGSTGELFF. The full variable domain, with the rest looked up from reference TRBV11-2 and TRBJ2-2, is EAGVAQSPRYKIIEKRQSVAFWCNPISGHATLYWYQQILGQGPKLLIQFQNNGVVDDSQLPKDRFSAERLKGVDSTLKIQPAKLEDSAVYLCASSLGQGSTGELFFGEGSRLTVL.

This clonotype came up many times. The gene calls are TRBV12-3 or TRBV12-4 and TRBJ2-7; possible D gene TRBD1, 5 bases. The CDR3 is 14 residues long. V was shortened by 2 bases and J by 2 bases, with 10 bases between the two germline ends. The CDR3 nucleotides read TGTGCCAGCAGTTTAAGTACCAGGGCCTACGAGCAGTACTTC. Its translation: CASSLSTRAYEQYF.

The chain is built from TRBV3-1 and TRBJ2-7; 9 bases agree with TRBD1. The J segment lost 5 bases and the V segment lost 1 base, leaving 9 bases of the junction unmatched. The CDR3 is 16 amino acids. Germline CDR1 reads LGHDT; CDR2 reads YNNKEL (reference sequence). The CDR3 is CASSQGAGTGSHEQYF. For the CDR3, the DNA is TGTGCCAGCAGCCAAGGAGCCGGGACAGGGTCCCACGAGCAGTACTTC.